This entry features one TCR beta chain sequence. Its antigen is unidentified. These data are taken from a study of T cell responses to AZD1222 COVID-19 vaccine. General study results and limits: A rise in Spike-specific TCR breadth and depth followed two AZD1222 doses. Females made up more of the donors, who were largely white British, and clonal diversity may have come out too low. Reports indicate that nearly half of spike-specific TCRs are directed at unmutated variant regions.

Repertoires were generated with immunoSEQ multiplex PCR, while TCRdb's copy carries only in-frame clones and drops some. Here the sample spans over 100,000 clones, 85% being singletons. The material was peripheral blood, obtained 28 days after the second dose of the MenACWY control vaccine. The sequence came from an adult who received the MenACWY meningococcal vaccine as a control.

The CDR3 bases are TGTGCCAGGGGGAGCTCCTCTACCGGGGAGCTGTTTTTT. Residues: CARGSSSTGELFF. The chain carries TRBV6-5 and TRBJ2-2; a weak D match, TRBD2 (5 bases). V lost 9 bases to trimming and J lost 5 bases, with 13 bases between them. Germline CDR1 and CDR2: MNHEY and SVGAGI. This CDR3 has 13 amino acids.